These 5 T cell receptor beta chains were sequenced from one sample in a study of T-cell memory formation after mild COVID-19. TCRdb reanalysed the 5' RACE reads using MiXCR and keeps one entry per CDR3 protein. The sample has 500,000 to 600,000 distinct CDR3 sequences; approximately 19% are singletons. The specimen sequenced was PBMCs or a T cell subset sorted from them (not recorded which). The receptors shown here come from an adult woman who had mild COVID-19 (a few samples of this study predate the infection). Cell type and time point are not known.

The gene calls are TRBV10-3 and TRBJ1-1; D perhaps matches TRBD1 (5 bases). With 6 bases removed from V and 2 bases from J, the gap between germline ends came to 13 bases. Germline V gene lookup returns CDR1 ENHRY and CDR2 SYGVKD. The CDR3 consists of 14 residues. In nucleotides, the CDR3 is TGTGCCATCAGGGGGGATGGGGTTAACACTGAAGCTTTCTTT. Protein sequence: CAIRGDGVNTEAFF.

The chain recombines TRBV7-2 with TRBJ1-6, with 8 bases fitting TRBD1. CDR1 is SGHTA, CDR2 FQGNSA, per germline. The trim removed 4 bases at V and 3 bases at J, leaving 5 bases unmatched. The CDR3 is made up of 16 amino acids. CDR3 sequence reads: CASSSQGAHYNSPLHF. The DNA of the CDR3 is TGTGCCAGCAGCTCGCAGGGGGCCCACTATAATTCACCCCTCCACTTT.

The chain joins TRBV12-3 or TRBV12-4 to TRBJ2-7; the D gene is possibly TRBD2 (5 bases). The CDR3 has 14 residues. With 6 bases removed from V and 0 bases from J, the gap between germline ends came to 12 bases. CDR3 DNA: TGTGCCAGCAGGGCGGACTCGAGCTCCTACGAGCAGTACTTC. Its translation is CASRADSSSYEQYF.

This clonotype was counted between two and nine times. The chain links TRBV7-9 to TRBJ1-2; unclear D gene. The CDR3 loop spans 13 amino acids. V dropped 5 bases and J dropped 7 bases, with 14 bases sitting between them. Germline-derived CDR1 and CDR2 are SEHNR and FQNEAQ (reference sequence). CDR3 residues: CASSLDAGFGYTF. In nucleotides, the CDR3 is TGTGCCAGCAGCCTAGACGCTGGGTTTGGCTACACCTTC. Combining the CDR3 with reference TRBV7-9 and TRBJ1-2 gives the whole variable domain DTGVSQNPRHKITKRGQNVTFRCDPISEHNRLYWYRQTLGQGPEFLTYFQNEAQLEKSRLLSDRFSAERPKGSFSTLEIQRTEQGDSAMYLCASSLDAGFGYTFGSGTRLTVV.

In this sample, this clonotype turned up a few times. The V gene is TRBV5-1, the J gene TRBJ1-6; TRBD1 matches 7 bases. Trimming cost V 5 bases and J 0 bases; bases outside gene matches: 5. Germline CDR1 is SGHRS and CDR2 is YFSETQ. The CDR3 loop spans 16 amino acids. CDR3 DNA sequence: TGCGCCAGCAGTTCGGACAGGAGCTCCTATAATTCACCCCTCCACTTT. Protein: CASSSDRSSYNSPLHF.